This T cell receptor beta chain originates from a study of shared clonotypes between healthy human individuals. V gave up 3 bases and J gave up 4 bases; unmatched junction bases: 1. Germline-derived CDR1 and CDR2 are SGDLS and YYNGEE. The CDR3 extends over 14 amino acids. The protocol was immunoSEQ multiplex PCR, while the TCRdb copy is restricted to in-frame clones and leaves out a portion. The repertoire holds 850,000 to 1,200,000 clones, roughly 75% seen once, with nearly 1.5% in the top ten. The sequence came from a man aged 18 to 29 in good health. What was sequenced was memory CD4+ T cells sorted from blood. Subset of the sample: CD45RA-negative fraction. The rearrangement uses TRBV9 and TRBJ1-6; 7 positions match TRBD1. CDR3 bases: TGTGCCAGCAGCGAGACAGGGTATAATTCACCCCTCCACTTT. Protein product: CASSETGYNSPLHF.